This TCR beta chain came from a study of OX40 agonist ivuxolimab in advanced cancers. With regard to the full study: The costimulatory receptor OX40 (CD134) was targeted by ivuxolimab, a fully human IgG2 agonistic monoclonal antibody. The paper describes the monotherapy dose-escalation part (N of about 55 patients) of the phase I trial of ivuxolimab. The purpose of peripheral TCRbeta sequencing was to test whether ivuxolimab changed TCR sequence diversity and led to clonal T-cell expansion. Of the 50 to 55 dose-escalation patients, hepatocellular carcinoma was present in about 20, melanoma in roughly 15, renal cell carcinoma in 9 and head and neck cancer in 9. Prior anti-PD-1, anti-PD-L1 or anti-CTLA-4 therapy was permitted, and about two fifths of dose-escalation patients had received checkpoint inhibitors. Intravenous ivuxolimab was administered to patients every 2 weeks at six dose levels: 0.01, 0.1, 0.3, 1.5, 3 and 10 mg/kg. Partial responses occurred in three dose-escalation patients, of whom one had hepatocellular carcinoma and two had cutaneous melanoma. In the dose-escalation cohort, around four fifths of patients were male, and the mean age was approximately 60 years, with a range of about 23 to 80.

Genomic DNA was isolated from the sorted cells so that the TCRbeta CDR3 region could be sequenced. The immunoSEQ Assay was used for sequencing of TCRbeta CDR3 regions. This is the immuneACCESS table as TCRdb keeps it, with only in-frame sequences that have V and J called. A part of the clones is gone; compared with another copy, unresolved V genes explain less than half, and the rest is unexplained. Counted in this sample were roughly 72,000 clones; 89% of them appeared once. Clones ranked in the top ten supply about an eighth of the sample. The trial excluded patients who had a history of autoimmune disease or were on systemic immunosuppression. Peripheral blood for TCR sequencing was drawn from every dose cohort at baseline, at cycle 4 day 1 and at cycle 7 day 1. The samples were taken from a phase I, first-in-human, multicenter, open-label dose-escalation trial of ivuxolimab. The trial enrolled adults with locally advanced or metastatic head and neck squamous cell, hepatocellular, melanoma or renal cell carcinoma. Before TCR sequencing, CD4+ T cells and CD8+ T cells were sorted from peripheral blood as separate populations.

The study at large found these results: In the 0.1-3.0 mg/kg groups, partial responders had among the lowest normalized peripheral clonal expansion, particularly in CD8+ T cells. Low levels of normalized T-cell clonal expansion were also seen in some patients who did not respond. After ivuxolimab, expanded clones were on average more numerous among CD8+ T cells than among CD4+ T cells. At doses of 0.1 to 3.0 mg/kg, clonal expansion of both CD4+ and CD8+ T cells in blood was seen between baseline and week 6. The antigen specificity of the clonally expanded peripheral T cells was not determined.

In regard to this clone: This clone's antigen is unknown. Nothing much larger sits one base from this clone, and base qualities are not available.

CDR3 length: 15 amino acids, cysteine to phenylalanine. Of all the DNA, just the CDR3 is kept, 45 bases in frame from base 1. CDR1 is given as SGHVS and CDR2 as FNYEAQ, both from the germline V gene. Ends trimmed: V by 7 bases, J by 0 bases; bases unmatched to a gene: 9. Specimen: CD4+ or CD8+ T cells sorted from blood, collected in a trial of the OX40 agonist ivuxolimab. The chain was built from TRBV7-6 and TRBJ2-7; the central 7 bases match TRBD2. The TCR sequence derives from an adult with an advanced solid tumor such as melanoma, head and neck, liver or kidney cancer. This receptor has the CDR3 CASTLRTSASYEQYF. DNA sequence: TGTGCCAGCACCCTTAGAACTAGCGCCTCCTACGAGCAGTACTTC.